The entry that follows covers one TCR beta chain sequence. Germline V CDR1 and CDR2: SGHVS, FNYEAQ. This CDR3 has 16 residues. J lost 0 bases, V lost 1 base, and 3 bases had no gene match. Reverse transcription of about 0.5 to 1 ug RNA was carried out with random hexamers. TCRdb recomputed calls from the immunoSEQ multiplex PCR reads with MiXCR, one row per CDR3 protein. This repertoire shows around 45,000 distinct CDR3 sequences, roughly 93% found once; its top ten account for 0.45% to 0.65%. These data belong to a study of CD8 T cells in Susac syndrome. This TCR was recovered from a human donor in good health. Sequenced sample: CD8+ T cells from PBMCs. The chain couples TRBV7-6 to TRBJ2-3; TRBD2 agrees at 8 bases. The CDR3, as DNA: TGTGCCAGCAGCTTAGATCTAGCGGGCAGCACAGATACGCAGTATTTT. Protein sequence: CASSLDLAGSTDTQYF.